What follows are 12 T cell receptor beta chains derived from one specimen sequenced in a study of read filtering for tumor transcriptome and immune sequencing. The library was built from roughly 400 ng RNA with molecular barcoded adaptors for alpha/delta and beta/gamma chains. TCRdb ran MiXCR on the reads and lists one entry per CDR3 protein. The profile covers 75,000 to 95,000 distinct CDR3 sequences, with more than 9% appearing a single time and 14% to 15% taken by the ten largest. The sequencing sample was made of a population of CD138-negative cells sorted from bone marrow. The receptors stem from a donor at least 40 years old with multiple myeloma.

In its sample, this clonotype was seen many times. The chain is built from TRBV20-1 and TRBJ2-7; 11 nucleotides agree with TRBD2. The V and J ends lost 5 bases and 3 bases, in that order; junction bases with no gene match: 6. This CDR3 has 14 amino acids. The germline V gene has CDR1 DFQATT and CDR2 SNEGSKA (reference sequence). Here the CDR3 reads CSAHPGLAVYEQYF. The DNA of the CDR3 is TGCAGTGCTCATCCGGGACTAGCGGTCTACGAGCAGTACTTC.

Concerning this clonotype itself: At one end, the junction sequence differs from germline, possibly due to a read error. This sequence joins TRBV11-1 and TRBJ2-1; D may be TRBD2 (5 bases). The CDR3 has 12 amino acids. Germline V gene data show CDR1 as SGHAT and CDR2 as FQDESV (reference sequence). As DNA, the CDR3 is TGTGCCAACAGCTTAAGCAGCGGCGAGCAGTTCTTC. Its protein product is CANSLSSGEQFF.

This clonotype has a count of ten or more. J is TRBJ2-1 and V is TRBV20-1, with 11 bases identical to TRBD2. V shed 5 bases and J 2 bases; nucleotides not matched to a gene: 8. The CDR3 length is 16 residues. The germline gives CDR1 DFQATT, CDR2 SNEGSKA (reference sequence). The chain's CDR3 is CSAYTSGGFTYNEQFF. CDR3 bases: TGCAGTGCTTATACTAGCGGGGGCTTCACCTACAATGAGCAGTTCTTC.

This clonotype has at least ten counts. CDR3 bases: TGCGCCAGCAGCTTGGATGTAGGGGGCAATCAGCCCCAGCATTTT. As protein: CASSLDVGGNQPQHF. The rearrangement links TRBV5-1 to TRBJ1-5, with TRBD1 as a possible D gene (5 bases). This CDR3 is 15 amino acids long. V lost 0 bases and J 2 bases, leaving 9 bases between the germline ends. Germline values: CDR1 SGHRS, CDR2 YFSETQ.

The sample holds many counts of this clonotype. The rearrangement links TRBV2 to TRBJ1-1, with D uncertain. Germline loops: CDR1 SNHLY, CDR2 FYNNEI. V shed 5 bases and J shed 0 bases, with 7 bases lying between them. CDR3 length equals 13 residues. The CDR3 spells CASSYLMNTEAFF. The CDR3 DNA reads TGTGCCAGCAGTTACCTAATGAACACTGAAGCTTTCTTT. The whole variable domain, filled in from reference TRBV2 and TRBJ1-1, reads EPEVTQTPSHQVTQMGQEVILRCVPISNHLYFYWYRQILGQKVEFLVSFYNNEISEKSEIFDDQFSVERPDGSNFTLKIRSTKLEDSAMYFCASSYLMNTEAFFGQGTRLTVV.

Here the CDR3 reads CATSDADFQETQYF. The CDR3 DNA reads TGTGCCACCAGTGATGCGGACTTTCAAGAGACCCAGTACTTC. The chain is built from TRBV24-1 and TRBJ2-5; tentative D call: TRBD2 (5 bases). CDR3 length equals 14 residues. Germline CDR1 KGHDR, CDR2 SFDVKD. The V end was cut by 3 bases, the J end by 2 bases, with 9 bases between.

This clonotype showed up many times. The chain carries TRBV28 and TRBJ2-7; D is unresolved. Germline values: CDR1 MDHEN, CDR2 SYDVKM. The CDR3 consists of 14 residues. V was clipped by 5 bases and J by 0 bases, with 11 bases between them. CDR3: CASSLSSSSYEQYF. The CDR3, as DNA: TGTGCCAGCAGTCTCTCCAGCAGCTCCTACGAGCAGTACTTC.

To note about this clonotype: This may stem from a read error, because a much larger clone lies one nucleotide away. The chain employs TRBV20-1 and TRBJ1-1; no firm D call. V was shortened by 1 base and J by 1 base, with 10 bases between the two germline ends. This CDR3 spans 14 amino acids. Looked up from germline, CDR1 is DFQATT and CDR2 is SNEGSKA (reference sequence). The CDR3 bases are TGCAGTGCTAGAGGAGTCACCGAGAACACTGAAGCTTTCTTT. Translating gives CSARGVTENTEAFF.

This clonotype was detected only a few times. The chain employs TRBV12-3 or TRBV12-4 and TRBJ1-6, with 8 bases aligning to TRBD1. The CDR3 has 13 amino acids. Unmatched junction bases numbered 2, after V lost 6 bases and J lost 7 bases. The CDR3 spells CASRWTGNSPLHF. The CDR3 region has the DNA TGTGCCAGCAGGTGGACAGGGAATTCACCCCTCCACTTT.

This clonotype was seen at least ten times. The V call is TRBV29-1, the J call TRBJ2-1, with TRBD2 identical over 13 bases. There are 13 residues in the CDR3. In germline, CDR1 is SQVTM, CDR2 ANQGSEA. CDR3 sequence reads: CRAGLAGYNEQFF. The CDR3, as DNA: TGCAGGGCGGGACTAGCGGGGTACAATGAGCAGTTCTTC.

This clonotype has a count of ten or more. The rearrangement uses TRBV5-5 and TRBJ1-4, with D perhaps matching TRBD1 (5 bases). CDR3 length: 15 amino acids. From germline, CDR1 is SGHKS and CDR2 YYEKEE (reference sequence). Trimming removed 4 bases at V and 10 bases at J, with 20 bases between. The CDR3 DNA reads as TGTGCCAGCAGCGGCTACGGGACCGTTGGGGGAAAACTGTTTTTT. Translating it yields CASSGYGTVGGKLFF.

This clonotype was counted ten times or more. V is TRBV20-1 and J is TRBJ2-1; D unresolved. The CDR3 spans 13 residues. CDR1 DFQATT and CDR2 SNEGSKA come from the germline V gene (reference sequence). V lost 6 bases, J lost 7 bases, and 16 bases lay in between. The CDR3 DNA reads as TGCAGTGCCTACAAAGGGTCTTCTAATGAGCAGTTCTTC. Translating it yields CSAYKGSSNEQFF.